The T cell receptor beta chain under discussion was sequenced for a study of identical twins. Notes on the study in general: For out-of-frame beta sequences, excess twin sharing was weaker. Clonotypes of the beta chain that were abundant in cord blood carried fewer insertions (memory repertoires showed none).

The CDR3 contains 16 residues. The germline V gene has CDR1 SGHVS and CDR2 FQNEAQ. The V segment lost 4 bases and the J segment 5 bases; nucleotides outside the gene matches: 14. TCRdb processed the 5' RACE reads anew with MiXCR; each CDR3 protein has one entry. The profile shows 450,000 to 500,000 distinct CDR3 sequences, approximately 15% of them singletons. The donor group consisted entirely of healthy Caucasians. This clonotype was seen a few times. Its antigen is undetermined. This same sample was also taken into another study, of yellow fever vaccine responses in identical twins.

The rearrangement joins TRBV7-8 to TRBJ2-7; 7 bases map to TRBD1. The TCR was taken from a woman between 18 and 30 years old in good health. The specimen sequenced was CD4+ T cells sorted from blood. The CDR3 DNA is TGTGCCAGCAGCTCAATCCCGAAGGGGGCGTCAAACGAGCAGTACTTC. Amino acids: CASSSIPKGASNEQYF.